Below are 10 T cell receptor beta chains sequenced from a single sample in a study of T cell responses to AZD1222 COVID-19 vaccine. Measured with immunoSEQ multiplex PCR; TCRdb has only the in-frame clones, and not every one. The sample holds around 140,000 clones, 89% seen once. The sequencing used peripheral blood, collected on day 0 of AZD1222 vaccination. The receptors were sampled from an adult in good health.

The CDR3 is CASSPGGQQPQHF. DNA of the CDR3: TGTGCCAGCTCACCAGGGGGTCAGCAGCCCCAGCATTTT. The chain employs TRBV18 and TRBJ1-5, with D perhaps matching TRBD1 (5 bases). CDR1 KGHSH and CDR2 LQKENI come from the germline V gene. V was trimmed by 2 bases and J by 7 bases, leaving 9 bases between them. The CDR3 runs 13 residues.

The rearrangement joins TRBV9 to TRBJ2-3; no firm D call. With 1 base removed from V and 4 bases from J, the gap between germline ends came to 22 bases. Germline loops: CDR1 SGDLS, CDR2 YYNGEE. This CDR3 comprises 18 residues. CDR3: CASSVPLSFGPSADTQYF. The CDR3 nucleotides are TGTGCCAGCAGCGTACCTTTGTCCTTCGGGCCCAGCGCAGATACGCAGTATTTT.

The chain recombines TRBV6-2 or TRBV6-3 with TRBJ1-5, with 9 bases that match TRBD1. The CDR3 length is 15 residues. Germline CDR1 and CDR2: MNHEY and SVGEGT. The V gene end was trimmed by 4 bases and the J gene end by 5 bases; junction bases not matched to a gene: 6. This CDR3 is CASSWLGQGHQPQHF. The CDR3 DNA reads TGTGCCAGCAGTTGGCTTGGACAGGGGCATCAGCCCCAGCATTTT.

V and J are TRBV5-4 and TRBJ1-1; 12 nucleotides line up with TRBD1. Germline V gives CDR1 SGHNT, CDR2 YYREEE (reference sequence). The CDR3 consists of 15 residues. V shed 4 bases and J 7 bases; nucleotides not matched to a gene: 8. The CDR3 coding sequence is TGTGCCAGCAGCCCCGGGGGGACAGGGGGCTATGAAGCTTTCTTT. Its protein is CASSPGGTGGYEAFF.

Only one count was recorded for this clone. The chain joins TRBV5-6 to TRBJ2-7; weak D call: TRBD1 (5 bases). The CDR3 runs 14 residues. Germline loops: CDR1 SGHDT, CDR2 YYEEEE. V was shortened by 4 bases and J by 2 bases, with 13 bases between the two germline ends. The CDR3 here is CASSVGLSTYEQYF. CDR3 DNA sequence: TGTGCCAGCAGCGTGGGGCTTAGCACCTACGAGCAGTACTTC.

V usage is TRBV19 and J usage is TRBJ1-2, with D maybe TRBD1 (5 bases). V was trimmed by 9 bases and J by 0 bases, leaving 14 bases between them. The CDR3 loop spans 14 amino acids. CDR1 and CDR2 from the germline V gene are LNHDA and SQIVND (reference sequence). The CDR3 nucleotides read TGTGCCAGCCGGGGACGAACTTCTAACTATGGCTACACCTTC. This gives the protein CASRGRTSNYGYTF.

The chain links TRBV4-3 to TRBJ1-3, with 10 bases fitting TRBD1. This CDR3 comprises 18 residues. With 4 bases clipped from V and 2 bases from J, the junction kept 11 bases outside the gene matches. Germline V lookup: CDR1 LGHNA, CDR2 YSLEER. CDR3 in DNA: TGCGCCAGCAGCCCCCTTGTGGGGACAGGGGTCACTGGAAACACCATATATTTT. It specifies CASSPLVGTGVTGNTIYF.

V gene TRBV6-5 combines with J gene TRBJ2-1; TRBD2 matches at 9 bases. The germline gives CDR1 MNHEY, CDR2 SVGAGI. The CDR3 consists of 15 residues. Unmatched junction bases numbered 7, after V lost 7 bases and J lost 3 bases. In DNA, the CDR3 is TGTGCCAGCACCATAGCGGGAGTGGGCTACAATGAGCAGTTCTTC. Its protein product is CASTIAGVGYNEQFF.

This sequence joins TRBV9 and TRBJ1-2; D gene uncertain. This CDR3 contains 14 residues. V lost 4 bases and J lost 8, with 18 bases in between. The germline V gene encodes CDR1 SGDLS and CDR2 YYNGEE. CDR3 nucleotide sequence: TGTGCCAGCAGCCTAGACGGCAGGCCTATGGGCTACACCTTC. Protein: CASSLDGRPMGYTF. Combining the CDR3 with reference TRBV9 and TRBJ1-2 gives the whole variable domain DSGVTQTPKHLITATGQRVTLRCSPRSGDLSVYWYQQSLDQGLQFLIQYYNGEERAKGNILERFSAQQFPDLHSELNLSSLELGDSALYFCASSLDGRPMGYTFGSGTRLTVV.

This chain links TRBV28 with TRBJ1-2, with no clear D. Per germline, CDR1 MDHEN and CDR2 SYDVKM. Trimming removed 4 bases at V and 2 bases at J, with 17 bases between. The CDR3 runs 16 residues. CDR3 amino acids: CASSSSRANMNYGYTF. Here the CDR3 DNA reads TGTGCCAGCAGTTCTAGTAGGGCCAATATGAACTATGGCTACACCTTC.